This TCR beta chain was identified during a study of T cell repertoires in cytomegalovirus infection. Study-wide results and caveats: HLA-C-restricted CMV-specific TCR beta clonotypes were dominant in the ex vivo response. Frequencies of public TCR beta families were cumulated, and this identified carriers of CMV plus the relevant HLA.

This clonotype was picked up one time. Its antigen is still unknown. This CDR3 fails to terminate in the conserved phenylalanine or tryptophan, so it likely reflects a read error. From the reads, TCRdb called clonotypes with MiXCR, one entry per CDR3 protein. The sample lists 680,000 or so distinct CDR3 sequences; about 40% were seen once. The germline V gene encodes CDR1 MNHEY and CDR2 SVGEGT. Trimming removed 7 bases at V and 6 bases at J, with 9 bases between. The CDR3 runs 12 residues. The chain carries TRBV6-2 or TRBV6-3 and TRBJ2-2, with D perhaps TRBD2 (5 bases). This TCR was recovered from a human donor in good health (CMV status not recorded). Some clones in this sample may be carry-over from other donors' samples. Sequenced sample: PBMCs. This CDR3 is CASNSGAGELFC. CDR3 nucleotide sequence: TGTGCCAGCAACAGCGGCGCCGGGGAGCTGTTTTGT.